This T cell receptor beta chain came from a study of shared clonotypes between healthy human individuals. Study results and limitations: Sequencing depth was expected to influence donor clonotype sharing.

As originally analysed: ImmunoSEQ sequences covered only the junction and lacked quality scores; filtering therefore differed. Generated by immunoSEQ multiplex PCR, the TCRdb table keeps only in-frame clones and is missing some. V and J calls plus clone size are reproduced from that table; the DNA served to infer D and trimming. The sample consists of 500,000 to 650,000 clones, around three quarters of them appearing once. The germline CDR1 and CDR2 sequences are WSHSY and SAAADI. This CDR3 comprises 14 residues. Trimming left V 1 base short and J 2 bases short, with 8 bases between. Of note for this clone: The antigen remains undetermined.

The origin of this receptor is a woman aged 40 to 49 in good health. Some clones in this sample may be carry-over from other donors' samples. Sample: PBMCs. This sequence joins TRBV10-2 and TRBJ1-1; unclear D gene. For the CDR3, the DNA is TGCGCCAGCAGTGAGTTGGTTCCTAACACTGAAGCTTTCTTT. The encoded protein is CASSELVPNTEAFF.